Reported below is one TCR beta chain. PCR was performed a second time for about 6 to 12 cycles using a sample-barcoded 5' primer and a J-beta primer mix. Using its own MiXCR run on the 5' RACE reads, TCRdb lists one record per CDR3 protein. The top ten clones hold 7.7% of a sample with around 1.7 million distinct CDR3 sequences, approximately 30% of them seen once. The V segment lost 2 bases and the J segment 0 bases; nucleotides outside the gene matches: 8. The CDR3 loop spans 18 amino acids. The germline V gene has CDR1 MGHRA and CDR2 YSYEKL. This entry belongs to a study of blood T cells in healthy people across ages.

Sequencing used blood. The source is a woman in her thirties in good health. V usage is TRBV4-1 and J usage is TRBJ2-3, with 10 bases lining up with TRBD2. CDR3 nucleotide sequence: TGCGCCAGCAGCCAACAAGCGGGAGGGCTGGGGAGCACAGATACGCAGTATTTT. Its translation: CASSQQAGGLGSTDTQYF.